The 19 T cell receptor beta chains given below trace back to one sample, sequenced in a study of cytomegalovirus exposure and HLA in healthy donors (dated by TCRdb to the late 2010s). The library came from the immunoSEQ multiplex PCR assay. The multiplex PCR relied on a mix of 60 forward primers for TCR Vbeta segments and 13 reverse primers for TCR Jbeta segments. TCRdb took this table from immuneACCESS and kept in-frame rearrangements with V and J called. Such tables lack part of the clones; where checked against another copy, unresolved V genes explain under half of the gap, and the rest is unexplained. Present in this sample are some 130,000 clones, 77% of which were seen just once. The ten most abundant clones make up 0.94% of the sample. Source material: PBMCs. These receptors originate from a woman aged 55-75 years in good health and CMV-seronegative.

The chain carries TRBV19 and TRBJ1-2; 8 bases map to TRBD1. Per the germline V gene, CDR1 is LNHDA and CDR2 is SQIVND (reference sequence). CDR3 size: 15 residues. Germline trimming cut 2 bases from V and 4 bases from J; bases unmatched to any gene: 6. CDR3 loop: CASSILSTGGYGYTF. In DNA, the CDR3 is TGTGCCAGTAGTATATTGTCTACAGGGGGCTATGGCTACACCTTC.

The rearrangement uses TRBV12-5 and TRBJ2-5; TRBD2 matches at 9 bases. CDR1 and CDR2 from the germline V gene are LGHNT and FRNRAP. After removal of 1 base from V and 4 bases from J, the junction contained 10 bases not matched to a gene. This CDR3 is built from 17 residues. CDR3 residues: CASGLDPGSGGPETQYF. CDR3 bases: TGTGCTAGTGGTTTGGACCCCGGGAGCGGGGGGCCAGAGACCCAGTACTTC. Combining the CDR3 with reference TRBV12-5 and TRBJ2-5 gives the whole variable domain DARVTQTPRHKVTEMGQEVTMRCQPILGHNTVFWYRQTMMQGLELLAYFRNRAPLDDSGMPKDRFSAEMPDATLATLKIQPSEPRDSAVYFCASGLDPGSGGPETQYFGPGTRLLVL.

V and J are TRBV6-5 and TRBJ1-5, with D tentatively TRBD1 (5 bases). The CDR3 is 14 residues long. The V gene lost 6 bases and the J gene lost 0 bases, with 9 bases spanning the gap. Germline assignment: CDR1 MNHEY and CDR2 SVGAGI. This CDR3 reads CASRAGYSNQPQHF. In nucleotides, the CDR3 is TGTGCCAGCAGGGCAGGGTATAGCAATCAGCCCCAGCATTTT.

This clone was picked up one time. The chain is built from TRBV11-2 and TRBJ1-2, with D possibly being TRBD1 (5 bases). This CDR3 is built from 16 residues. Germline CDR1 reads SGHAT; CDR2 reads FQNNGV. Trimming shortened V by 0 bases and J by 3 bases, and 14 bases separated the two germline ends. The CDR3 here is CASSLEGPIRHYGYTF. The CDR3, as DNA: TGTGCCAGCAGCTTAGAGGGGCCAATTAGGCACTATGGCTACACCTTC.

This clone was picked up a small number of times. The chain recombines TRBV27 with TRBJ1-2, with 8 nucleotides matching TRBD1. Germline assignment: CDR1 MNHEY and CDR2 SMNVEV (reference sequence). The CDR3 is 16 residues long. J was trimmed by 4 bases and V by 5 bases; bases with no gene match: 12. Here the CDR3 DNA reads TGTGCCAGCAGTCGCGCATCAGGACAGGGTTCCTATGGCTACACCTTC. It is translated as CASSRASGQGSYGYTF.

The chain employs TRBV28 and TRBJ2-7, with 8 nucleotides matching TRBD2. Germline V gene sequence: CDR1 MDHEN, CDR2 SYDVKM. V gave up 6 bases and J gave up 4 bases; unmatched junction bases: 11. CDR3 length: 15 residues. CDR3 nucleotides: TGTGCCAGCAGATCAGGACTAGCCCACCGGTACGAGCAGTACTTC. Its translation is CASRSGLAHRYEQYF.

The chain has TRBV5-1 and TRBJ2-1, with TRBD2 as a possible D gene (6 bases). V lost 0 bases, J lost 1 base, and 11 bases lay in between. CDR1 and CDR2 (germline): SGHRS, YFSETQ. The CDR3 has 16 residues. The CDR3 is CASSLDSGGSYNEQFF. The CDR3 region has the DNA TGCGCCAGCAGCTTGGATAGCGGAGGATCCTACAATGAGCAGTTCTTC.

The rearrangement links TRBV28 to TRBJ1-5; TRBD1 might be the D (5 bases). The V gene's germline CDR1 is MDHEN and CDR2 SYDVKM. The CDR3 totals 15 residues. The germline V and J ends were trimmed by 6 bases and 5 bases, with 17 bases remaining between them. For the CDR3, the DNA is TGTGCCAGCAGCCCGACCAGGGAAGTACATCAGCCCCAGCATTTT. Amino acid sequence: CASSPTREVHQPQHF.

The chain joins TRBV4-1 to TRBJ1-2, with TRBD1 matching 7 bases. Trimming removed 2 bases from V and 5 bases from J; junction bases left unmatched: 5. Germline V gene lookup returns CDR1 MGHRA and CDR2 YSYEKL. This CDR3 contains 14 residues. CDR3 sequence reads: CASSQLEGAYGYTF. The CDR3 region has the DNA TGCGCCAGCAGCCAATTGGAGGGGGCTTATGGCTACACCTTC.

This clone was seen a handful of times. V gene TRBV5-1 combines with J gene TRBJ1-1; D remains ambiguous. The CDR3 is 14 amino acids. Germline lookup yields CDR1 SGHRS and CDR2 YFSETQ. V dropped 1 base and J dropped 4 bases, with 11 bases sitting between them. The CDR3 bases are TGCGCCAGCAGCTTGCAGAGGGCGGGCACTGAAGCTTTCTTT. Its translation is CASSLQRAGTEAFF.

This clone was seen once. The gene calls are TRBV5-4 and TRBJ1-2; 10 nucleotides agree with TRBD1. With 2 bases clipped from V and 8 bases from J, the junction kept 3 bases outside the gene matches. Germline-derived CDR1 and CDR2 are SGHNT and YYREEE (reference sequence). The CDR3 length is 13 residues. The CDR3 here is CASSFGTGDGYTF. The CDR3 DNA reads as TGTGCCAGCAGCTTCGGGACAGGGGACGGCTACACCTTC.

This clone was observed a single time. This chain connects TRBV7-9 to TRBJ1-1; D remains ambiguous. Germline loops: CDR1 SEHNR, CDR2 FQNEAQ (reference sequence). The CDR3 contains 15 residues. V lost 3 bases and J 0 bases, leaving 11 bases between the germline ends. The chain's CDR3 is CASSLKGGMNTEAFF. The CDR3 DNA is TGTGCCAGCAGCTTGAAAGGAGGAATGAACACTGAAGCTTTCTTT.

The chain links TRBV28 to TRBJ1-2; 7 nucleotides line up with TRBD1. Per the germline V gene, CDR1 is MDHEN and CDR2 is SYDVKM. The CDR3 has 17 residues. J was trimmed by 0 bases and V by 1 base; bases with no gene match: 8. The CDR3 protein is CASSLSATGSANYGYTF. DNA of the CDR3: TGTGCCAGCAGTTTATCTGCGACAGGGTCGGCTAACTATGGCTACACCTTC.

This clone occurred a few times. The J gene is TRBJ2-5, the V gene TRBV2; D is possibly TRBD1 (5 bases). The germline gives CDR1 SNHLY, CDR2 FYNNEI. V shed 7 bases and J shed 4 bases, with 16 bases lying between them. CDR3 length equals 14 residues. Here the CDR3 DNA reads TGTGCCAGCAACCCCTTAAGGGGCGTAGAGACCCAGTACTTC. It translates to CASNPLRGVETQYF.

The rearrangement uses TRBV5-1 and TRBJ2-1; 9 bases match TRBD2. J gave up 8 bases and V 0 bases, and 6 bases lay outside the gene matches. Germline CDR1 SGHRS, CDR2 YFSETQ. CDR3 length: 15 amino acids. The CDR3 region is CASSLDAGGPYEQFF. The CDR3 DNA reads TGCGCCAGCAGCTTGGATGCGGGGGGGCCCTATGAGCAGTTCTTC.

The chain joins TRBV7-3 to TRBJ2-7; TRBD2 might be the D (6 bases). The V and J ends lost 3 bases and 3 bases respectively, with 12 bases between them. Germline lookup yields CDR1 SGHTA and CDR2 FQGTGA. This CDR3 is 14 amino acids long. CDR3 in DNA: TGTGCCAGCAGCTTTATGGGCGGGGACTACGAGCAGTACTTC. It translates to CASSFMGGDYEQYF.

This chain connects TRBV7-2 to TRBJ2-5, with D hard to call. This CDR3 comprises 13 residues. V was cut by 1 base and J by 2 bases, with 5 bases left in between. The germline CDR1 and CDR2 sequences are SGHTA and FQGNSA. The CDR3 coding sequence is TGTGCCAGCAGCTTAGTCAGGCAAGAGACCCAGTACTTC. This codes for CASSLVRQETQYF.

The rearrangement joins TRBV7-9 to TRBJ1-2; 8 bases fit TRBD1. The CDR3 length is 15 residues. Trimming removed 1 base from V and 8 bases from J; junction bases left unmatched: 9. Germline assignment: CDR1 SEHNR and CDR2 FQNEAQ (reference sequence). The chain's CDR3 is CASSLVPRGRDGYTF. The CDR3 DNA reads as TGTGCCAGCAGCTTAGTGCCCAGGGGGCGTGACGGCTACACCTTC.

The chain combines TRBV5-1 with TRBJ2-1, with 7 bases fitting TRBD2. V lost 0 bases to trimming and J lost 9 bases; unmatched junction nucleotides: 9. Germline loops: CDR1 SGHRS, CDR2 YFSETQ. The CDR3 has 15 residues. In nucleotides, the CDR3 is TGCGCCAGCAGCTTGGCTGTTGCGGGAGTCAGTGAGCAGTTCTTC. This encodes CASSLAVAGVSEQFF.